This T cell receptor beta chain comes out of a study of T cell changes during pregnancy in multiple sclerosis. The assay was immunoSEQ multiplex PCR, and TCRdb's table has in-frame clones only and misses some. The sample carries some 41,000 clones, around nine tenths recorded once. The CDR3 consists of 21 residues. Germline V gives CDR1 SGHTA, CDR2 FQGTGA. With 1 base clipped from V and 0 bases from J, the junction kept 15 bases outside the gene matches. The chain joins TRBV7-3 to TRBJ2-6, with TRBD2 identical over 7 bases. Specimen: CD8+ T cells from peripheral blood mononuclear cells, collected in the first trimester of pregnancy. The sequence came from a female donor with multiple sclerosis, enrolled in a pregnancy study. The CDR3: CASSLRAAGTILNSGANVLTF. The CDR3 DNA sequence: TGTGCCAGCAGCTTAAGGGCCGCCGGGACTATCCTAAACTCTGGGGCCAACGTCCTGACTTTC.